The 12 T cell receptor beta chains listed next were all sequenced from one sample in a study of OX40 agonist ivuxolimab in advanced cancers. Measured with immunoSEQ multiplex PCR; TCRdb has only the in-frame clones, and not every one. This sample yields 74,000 or so clones, of which about 90% are seen a single time; approximately 1.8% belongs to the top ten. The sample here was CD4+ or CD8+ T cells sorted from blood, taken in a trial of the OX40 agonist ivuxolimab. Source of these receptors: an adult with an advanced solid tumor such as melanoma, head and neck, liver or kidney cancer.

The genes are TRBV19 and TRBJ2-5; possibly TRBD2 for D (6 bases). Germline CDR1 and CDR2: LNHDA and SQIVND (reference sequence). V was trimmed by 4 bases and J by 10 bases, leaving 22 bases between them. This CDR3 is built from 15 residues. The CDR3 nucleotides read TGTGCCAGTAGTAAAAGCGGCCACGGGGGTGGGGACCAGTACTTC. Amino acids: CASSKSGHGGGDQYF. Looking up the rest from reference TRBV19 and TRBJ2-5 gives the full variable domain: DGGITQSPKYLFRKEGQNVTLSCEQNLNHDAMYWYRQDPGQGLRLIYYSQIVNDFQKGDIAEGYSVSREKKESFPLTVTSAQKNPTAFYLCASSKSGHGGGDQYFGPGTRLLVL.

The V call is TRBV29-1, the J call TRBJ2-1, with 12 bases fitting TRBD2. J gave up 3 bases and V 4 bases, and 10 bases lay outside the gene matches. The CDR3 is 17 amino acids. The germline gives CDR1 SQVTM, CDR2 ANQGSEA. CDR3: CSVVYLAGGPSYNEQFF. The CDR3, as DNA: TGCAGCGTTGTGTACCTAGCGGGGGGGCCAAGCTACAATGAGCAGTTCTTC.

This chain connects TRBV6-6 to TRBJ2-7; possibly TRBD2 for D (6 bases). Deletions cut 6 bases from V and 2 bases from J, with 17 bases between. This CDR3 is built from 15 residues. Germline V CDR1 and CDR2: MNHNY, SVGAGI (reference sequence). As DNA, the CDR3 is TGTGCCAGCAGGACTGGGGGGACTGGGACCTACGAGCAGTACTTC. Protein sequence: CASRTGGTGTYEQYF.

The V and J genes are TRBV30 and TRBJ2-3; 7 nucleotides match TRBD1. V trimming: 2 bases; J trimming: 3 bases; junction bases outside the gene matches: 5. The CDR3 is made up of 14 amino acids. The germline CDR1 and CDR2 sequences are GTSNPN and SVGIG (reference sequence). The CDR3: CAWSSDRATDTQYF. For the CDR3, the DNA is TGTGCCTGGAGTAGTGACAGGGCTACAGATACGCAGTATTTT.

The J gene is TRBJ1-1, the V gene TRBV11-2; no clear D. Trimming removed 2 bases from V and 11 bases from J, with 12 bases in between. CDR1 and CDR2 (germline): SGHAT, FQNNGV. This CDR3 is 12 amino acids long. The DNA for the CDR3 is TGTGCCAGCAGCTTATCTAGTCTGGGTGCTTTCTTT. This codes for CASSLSSLGAFF. Based on the CDR3 plus reference TRBV11-2 and TRBJ1-1, the full variable domain is EAGVAQSPRYKIIEKRQSVAFWCNPISGHATLYWYQQILGQGPKLLIQFQNNGVVDDSQLPKDRFSAERLKGVDSTLKIQPAKLEDSAVYLCASSLSSLGAFFGQGTRLTVV.

The J gene is TRBJ1-1, the V gene TRBV27; 7 nucleotides line up with TRBD1. The CDR3 runs 11 residues. With 5 bases clipped from V and 10 bases from J, the junction kept 4 bases outside the gene matches. Germline CDR1 is MNHEY and CDR2 is SMNVEV (reference sequence). In DNA form, the CDR3 reads TGTGCCAGCAGTCACAGGGGCGCAGCTTTCTTT. This gives the protein CASSHRGAAFF.

The rearrangement joins TRBV6-5 to TRBJ2-7, with TRBD1 matching over 8 bases. CDR3 length: 14 residues. The trim removed 0 bases at V and 3 bases at J, leaving 1 base unmatched. Germline V gene sequence: CDR1 MNHEY, CDR2 SVGAGI. This CDR3 is CASSYSDRGYEQYF. CDR3 nucleotide sequence: TGTGCCAGCAGTTACTCCGACAGGGGCTACGAGCAGTACTTC.

The chain employs TRBV7-9 and TRBJ1-4, with TRBD1 as a possible D gene (6 bases). V was clipped by 3 bases and J by 4 bases, with 9 bases between them. The CDR3 is 14 amino acids. Germline assignment: CDR1 SEHNR and CDR2 FQNEAQ (reference sequence). The DNA of the CDR3 is TGTGCCAGCAGCTTCGGACAGCTTAATGAAAAACTGTTTTTT. Its protein product is CASSFGQLNEKLFF.

The rearrangement links TRBV19 to TRBJ2-7; 8 nucleotides line up with TRBD2. CDR3 length equals 15 residues. With V trimmed by 7 bases and J by 0 bases, 8 bases remained unmatched. Per germline, CDR1 LNHDA and CDR2 SQIVND (reference sequence). The chain's CDR3 is CASTGLAGSSYEQYF. The DNA of the CDR3 is TGTGCCAGTACCGGACTAGCAGGGAGCTCCTACGAGCAGTACTTC.

V usage is TRBV9 and J usage is TRBJ1-1; perhaps TRBD1 as D (5 bases). Germline loops: CDR1 SGDLS, CDR2 YYNGEE. This CDR3 is built from 18 residues. V was trimmed by 1 base and J by 1 base, leaving 20 bases between them. CDR3 protein: CASSVRDSSLDQNTEAFF. The CDR3, as DNA: TGTGCCAGCAGCGTAAGAGACAGCTCCCTCGATCAGAACACTGAAGCTTTCTTT. The full variable domain, completed using reference TRBV9 and TRBJ1-1, is DSGVTQTPKHLITATGQRVTLRCSPRSGDLSVYWYQQSLDQGLQFLIQYYNGEERAKGNILERFSAQQFPDLHSELNLSSLELGDSALYFCASSVRDSSLDQNTEAFFGQGTRLTVV.

This sequence joins TRBV10-1 and TRBJ2-5; D perhaps matches TRBD2 (7 bases). Per germline, CDR1 WNHNN and CDR2 SYGVQD (reference sequence). V lost 8 bases to trimming and J lost 5 bases, with 21 bases between them. CDR3 length: 15 residues. CDR3 protein: CASVRGAYAEETQYF. The CDR3 bases are TGCGCCAGCGTACGGGGGGCCTACGCTGAGGAGACCCAGTACTTC.

The chain has TRBV19 and TRBJ1-1; weak D call: TRBD1 (5 bases). V gave up 3 bases and J gave up 0 bases, with 14 bases separating them. Germline CDR1 LNHDA, CDR2 SQIVND (reference sequence). This CDR3 has 16 amino acids. CDR3: CASSMESGPLNTEAFF. CDR3 coding DNA: TGTGCCAGTAGTATGGAATCGGGACCGCTGAACACTGAAGCTTTCTTT.